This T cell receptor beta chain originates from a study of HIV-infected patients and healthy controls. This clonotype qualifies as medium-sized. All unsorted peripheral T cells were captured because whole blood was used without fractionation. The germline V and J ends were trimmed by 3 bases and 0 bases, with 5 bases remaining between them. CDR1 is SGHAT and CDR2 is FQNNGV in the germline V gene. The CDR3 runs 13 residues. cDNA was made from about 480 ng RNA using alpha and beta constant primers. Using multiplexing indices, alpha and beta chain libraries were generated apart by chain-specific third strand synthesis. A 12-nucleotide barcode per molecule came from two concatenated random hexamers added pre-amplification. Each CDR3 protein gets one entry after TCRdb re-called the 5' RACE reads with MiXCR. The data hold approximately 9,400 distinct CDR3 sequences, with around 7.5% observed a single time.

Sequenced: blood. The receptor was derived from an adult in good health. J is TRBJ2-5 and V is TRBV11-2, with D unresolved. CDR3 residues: CASSFGYQETQYF. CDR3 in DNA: TGTGCCAGCAGCTTCGGGTACCAAGAGACCCAGTACTTC.